Included here is one TCR beta chain sequence, with context. Its target is not known. CDR3 size: 14 residues. Per the germline V gene, CDR1 is ENHRY and CDR2 is SYGVKD. Trimming removed 9 bases at V and 4 bases at J, with 18 bases between. The data originate from a study of beta chain features in type 1 diabetes. Background on the study: Across every sample, around 98 million sorted cells were examined in total.

Investigators reverse transcribed all isolated RNA, so they sequenced expressed TCRB transcripts. Clones were read by immunoSEQ multiplex PCR, and TCRdb kept only the in-frame ones, dropping some. This repertoire shows around 150,000 clones, 7.5% to 9.5% found once; its top ten account for over 0.45%. Study-level findings and limits: All four CD4+ subsets of Type 1 diabetes patients contained TCRB CDR3s that were moderately but significantly shorter.

Via CD45RO/CCR7/CD25/CD127/CD95/CD27, cells of the CD4+ naive, central memory, regulatory and stem cell-like memory subsets were sorted. Sequencing was carried out using central memory CD4+ T cells from blood. The receptor comes from a woman between 18 and 29 years old with type 1 diabetes. This sequence joins TRBV10-3 and TRBJ1-1; D is possibly TRBD1 (5 bases). The DNA for the CDR3 is TGTGCCATACGTAACGAGGGGAGGACCACTGAAGCTTTCTTT. Its protein product is CAIRNEGRTTEAFF.